This entry concerns a single T cell receptor (beta chain). This sample is drawn from a study of blood T cell repertoires in COVID-19. Libraries were prepared by immunoSEQ multiplex PCR; TCRdb keeps only in-frame clonotypes and omits some of them. The sample includes 150,000 to 200,000 clones, approximately 90% of them seen just once. The CDR3 runs to 15 residues. The germline V gene encodes CDR1 SGDLS and CDR2 YYNGEE. The ends lost 0 bases at V and 5 bases at J; junction bases unmatched: 2. This clonotype was obtained from a man aged 50 or older who had recovered from COVID-19. Sequenced sample: peripheral blood. The chain carries TRBV9 and TRBJ1-1; 12 bases match TRBD1. The CDR3 loop reads CASSVGGQGATEAFF. The CDR3 nucleotides are TGTGCCAGCAGCGTAGGGGGACAGGGGGCAACTGAAGCTTTCTTT.